The sequence of this TCR beta chain was determined in a study of cytomegalovirus exposure and HLA in healthy donors. Study-wide background: An earlier analysis identified 110 million or so unique TCR beta sequences in 150 million to 200 million T cells. In terms of ancestry, the Caucasian-associated cluster contained 81% of the roughly 400 genotyped donors.

60 Vbeta and 13 Jbeta primers were used in PCR. Assay used: immunoSEQ multiplex PCR; TCRdb lists only in-frame clones, some missing. This sample has 140,000 or so clones, with about 85% found just once. General study findings and limits: There were 150 to 200 TCR beta chains listed as cytomegalovirus-associated. Exclusion as indistinguishable affected some V segments, including TRBV6-2 and TRBV6-3.

The V gene's germline CDR1 is MGHDK and CDR2 SYGVNS. This CDR3 region has 16 residues. V was clipped by 3 bases and J by 2 bases, with 14 bases between them. This clone was counted a few times. Its antigen is not known. The source material was PBMCs. This chain links TRBV25-1 with TRBJ2-1; D is perhaps TRBD2 (6 bases). The source of this sequence is a boy younger than 10 in good health and CMV-seronegative. The CDR3 reads CASSENAGTPYNEQFF. The CDR3 DNA reads as TGTGCCAGCAGTGAGAACGCGGGGACCCCCTACAATGAGCAGTTCTTC.